The 20 T cell receptor beta chains given below trace back to one sample, sequenced in a study of T cell repertoires in cytomegalovirus infection. TCRdb itself ran the reads through MiXCR, one entry per CDR3 protein. The sample includes roughly 220,000 distinct CDR3 sequences, 35% to 45% seen only once; the top ten take 59%. Their recognized antigens are unknown. The material was CD8+ T cells from cultured PBMCs, obtained from culture after CMV antigen stimulation. The receptors were sampled from a human donor in good health (CMV status not recorded). Some clones in this sample may be carry-over from other donors' samples.

The CDR3 DNA sequence: TGTGCCAGCAGGCTAGCGGCCTTTACCGGGGAGCTGTTTTTT. It yields the protein CASRLAAFTGELFF. The V call is TRBV28, the J call TRBJ2-2; 7 nucleotides align to TRBD2. CDR3 length equals 14 residues. The germline gives CDR1 MDHEN, CDR2 SYDVKM. J gave up 5 bases and V 6 bases, and 6 bases lay outside the gene matches.

The J gene is TRBJ2-3, the V gene TRBV27; TRBD2 aligns across 7 bases. V lost 5 bases to trimming and J lost 0 bases; unmatched junction nucleotides: 11. This CDR3 is 17 amino acids long. Germline-derived CDR1 and CDR2 are MNHEY and SMNVEV (reference sequence). The CDR3 DNA sequence: TGTGCCAGCAGTCCCCCGGGAGGCGGGACTAGCACAGATACGCAGTATTTT. Encoded protein: CASSPPGGGTSTDTQYF.

This clonotype was found many times. V gene TRBV12-3 or TRBV12-4 combines with J gene TRBJ2-1; D call uncertain. Between the trimmed V and J ends, which lost 6 bases and 5 bases, there was a span of 5 bases. CDR3 length: 11 amino acids. Here the CDR3 DNA reads TGTGCCAGCAGCTATAACAATGAGCAGTTCTTC. Its translation: CASSYNNEQFF.

CDR3 sequence (DNA): TGTGCCAGCAGCTTAGTCCTTCAGGGGAAAAACGAGCAGTACTTC. Protein: CASSLVLQGKNEQYF. The gene calls are TRBV7-9 and TRBJ2-7, with D perhaps TRBD1 (6 bases). V was trimmed by 1 base and J by 5 bases, leaving 15 bases between them. This CDR3 spans 15 amino acids. The germline gives CDR1 SEHNR, CDR2 FQNEAQ (reference sequence).

This clonotype has more than one count but fewer than ten. The chain carries TRBV7-6 and TRBJ2-5, with 10 bases aligning to TRBD2. The CDR3 length is 15 residues. Germline loops: CDR1 SGHVS, CDR2 FNYEAQ. J gave up 0 bases and V 5 bases, and 3 bases lay outside the gene matches. The CDR3 sequence is CASSPTSGYQETQYF. Here the CDR3 DNA reads TGTGCCAGCAGCCCGACTAGCGGGTACCAAGAGACCCAGTACTTC.

The chain links TRBV18 to TRBJ2-1; D possibly corresponds to TRBD1 (5 bases). Germline values: CDR1 KGHSH, CDR2 LQKENI. Trimming removed 2 bases from V and 1 base from J, with 12 bases in between. The CDR3 spans 16 residues. CDR3 sequence: CASSPLQVRSYNEQFF. Written as DNA, the CDR3 is TGTGCCAGCTCACCATTACAGGTGCGATCCTACAATGAGCAGTTCTTC.

The V gene is TRBV9, the J gene TRBJ2-3; 8 bases align to TRBD2. V lost 4 bases to trimming and J lost 5 bases; unmatched junction nucleotides: 9. This CDR3 is 15 amino acids long. CDR1 is SGDLS, CDR2 YYNGEE, per germline. CDR3 sequence: CASSSSGGRGDTQYF. The DNA of the CDR3 is TGTGCCAGCAGCTCGAGCGGGGGCCGGGGAGATACGCAGTATTTT.

The chain recombines TRBV7-3 with TRBJ2-2, with D unresolved. V lost 1 base, J lost 2 bases, and 5 bases lay in between. CDR3 size: 14 residues. Germline assignment: CDR1 SGHTA and CDR2 FQGTGA. Written as DNA, the CDR3 is TGTGCCAGCAGCTTAAACACAAACACCGGGGAGCTGTTTTTT. Encoded protein: CASSLNTNTGELFF.

The genes are TRBV27 and TRBJ1-2, with unresolved D. Trimming cost V 7 bases and J 4 bases, with 22 bases left between them. The germline CDR1 and CDR2 sequences are MNHEY and SMNVEV (reference sequence). CDR3 length: 16 amino acids. In DNA, the CDR3 is TGTGCCAGCACCCCCTTGCGGCCTAGGACCTTCTATGGCTACACCTTC. Translated: CASTPLRPRTFYGYTF.

The V call is TRBV19, the J call TRBJ2-6; unclear D gene. The germline V gene encodes CDR1 LNHDA and CDR2 SQIVND (reference sequence). The CDR3 is made up of 10 amino acids. V was pared by 9 bases and J by 5 bases, with 2 bases between. This CDR3 is CARRANVLTF. Here the CDR3 DNA reads TGTGCCAGGCGGGCCAACGTCCTGACTTTC.

This clonotype was seen only a few times. The rearrangement joins TRBV2 to TRBJ2-5, with TRBD1 as a possible D gene (6 bases). CDR3 length: 12 amino acids. Looked up from germline, CDR1 is SNHLY and CDR2 is FYNNEI. The V and J ends lost 8 bases and 2 bases respectively, with 9 bases between them. CDR3 bases: TGTGCCAGCGTCGGGACACAAGAGACCCAGTACTTC. Translating gives CASVGTQETQYF. Full variable domain (remainder filled in from reference TRBV2 and TRBJ2-5): EPEVTQTPSHQVTQMGQEVILRCVPISNHLYFYWYRQILGQKVEFLVSFYNNEISEKSEIFDDQFSVERPDGSNFTLKIRSTKLEDSAMYFCASVGTQETQYFGPGTRLLVL.

This clonotype was observed a few times. The chain links TRBV6-2 or TRBV6-3 to TRBJ2-3; 11 nucleotides agree with TRBD2. The CDR3 runs 18 residues. Germline V gives CDR1 MNHEY, CDR2 SVGEGT. J lost 1 base, V lost 2 bases, and 8 bases had no gene match. CDR3 sequence reads: CASSYLAGTSGRTDTQYF. The CDR3 nucleotides are TGTGCCAGCAGTTACCTCGCCGGGACTAGCGGTCGCACAGATACGCAGTATTTT.

V is TRBV11-2 and J is TRBJ2-1, with D perhaps TRBD1 (5 bases). In germline, CDR1 is SGHAT, CDR2 FQNNGV. The CDR3 covers 15 residues. Trimming left V 5 bases short and J 4 bases short, with 15 bases between. CDR3 protein: CASSPIRDFYNEQFF. The CDR3 region has the DNA TGTGCCAGCAGCCCCATCAGGGATTTTTACAATGAGCAGTTCTTC.

This clonotype was observed a handful of times. This sequence joins TRBV11-2 and TRBJ2-7; the match to TRBD1 covers 8 bases. CDR1 is SGHAT, CDR2 FQNNGV, per germline. CDR3 length equals 15 residues. Germline trimming cut 2 bases from V and 1 base from J; bases unmatched to any gene: 4. CDR3 sequence: CASSLQGALSYEQYF. CDR3 bases: TGTGCCAGCAGCTTACAGGGGGCCCTATCCTACGAGCAGTACTTC.

This clonotype appeared many times. The chain combines TRBV29-1 with TRBJ2-3; 7 bases line up with TRBD1. V was clipped by 7 bases and J by 6 bases; unmatched bases: 13. Germline V gene lookup returns CDR1 SQVTM and CDR2 ANQGSEA. The CDR3 has 14 residues. DNA of the CDR3: TGCAGCGAGCTACGGACAGGAACGGAGGATACGCAGTATTTT. Protein sequence: CSELRTGTEDTQYF.

The genes are TRBV29-1 and TRBJ2-5; TRBD1 matches 12 bases. CDR1 SQVTM and CDR2 ANQGSEA come from the germline V gene. The V and J ends lost 6 bases and 3 bases, in that order; junction bases with no gene match: 5. CDR3 length: 14 amino acids. CDR3: CSVRGTGGKETQYF. CDR3 nucleotide sequence: TGCAGCGTCCGGGGGACAGGGGGCAAAGAGACCCAGTACTTC.

This clonotype was recorded at least ten times. The chain employs TRBV7-2 and TRBJ2-1; D ambiguous. Looked up from germline, CDR1 is SGHTA and CDR2 is FQGNSA. CDR3 size: 14 residues. Trimming removed 5 bases at V and 0 bases at J, with 8 bases between. The CDR3 nucleotides read TGTGCCAGCAGCCCTCGAATCTCCTACAATGAGCAGTTCTTC. It encodes CASSPRISYNEQFF.

A few counts support this clonotype. This chain connects TRBV5-6 to TRBJ2-5; perhaps TRBD1 as D (6 bases). This CDR3 region has 15 residues. Looked up from germline, CDR1 is SGHDT and CDR2 is YYEEEE. Trimming took off 2 bases at V and 5 bases at J, with 16 bases between the two ends. CDR3: CASSFQGPWGETQYF. CDR3 nucleotide sequence: TGTGCCAGCAGCTTTCAGGGGCCCTGGGGGGAGACCCAGTACTTC.

This clonotype was found once. The gene calls are TRBV28 and TRBJ1-1; TRBD1 is a possible D gene (6 bases). V gave up 4 bases and J gave up 7 bases, with 13 bases separating them. CDR3 length: 13 residues. The germline gives CDR1 MDHEN, CDR2 SYDVKM. The CDR3 region is CASSSPRGDEAFF. DNA for the CDR3: TGTGCCAGCAGTTCCCCGAGGGGGGATGAAGCTTTCTTT.

The chain recombines TRBV10-3 with TRBJ1-5; TRBD1 might be the D (5 bases). V gave up 2 bases and J gave up 2 bases, with 7 bases separating them. This CDR3 has 14 amino acids. Germline V gene data show CDR1 as ENHRY and CDR2 as SYGVKD. CDR3 in DNA: TGTGCCATCAGTGAGGGGGACGGCAATCAGCCCCAGCATTTT. Translating gives CAISEGDGNQPQHF.